The clone carrying this T cell receptor (beta chain) was found many times. This record comes from a study of T cells in Graves' hyperthyroidism and ophthalmopathy. Amplification targeted TCR beta CDR3 regions from RNA transcripts. During a first-round RT-PCR of the TCR CDR3, the HTBI primer set was used. From the multiplex PCR reads, TCRdb called clonotypes with MiXCR, one entry per CDR3 protein. The sample holds 530,000 or so distinct CDR3 sequences; roughly a sixth are singletons and the top ten take approximately 15%. The V gene lost 0 bases and the J gene lost 7 bases, with 13 bases spanning the gap. This CDR3 has 15 amino acids. From germline, CDR1 is SEHNR and CDR2 FQNEAQ (reference sequence). A patient was excluded if there was uncontrolled infection, other autoimmune disease, pregnancy or lactation.

The sequencing sample was made of blood. This clonotype was sampled from a woman under 30 with Graves' ophthalmopathy. The chain carries TRBV7-9 and TRBJ2-1, with D possibly matching TRBD2 (5 bases). CDR3 amino acids: CASSLALRGMNEQFF. The CDR3 DNA reads as TGTGCCAGCAGCTTAGCGCTTCGGGGAATGAATGAGCAGTTCTTC. Filled out from reference TRBV7-9 and TRBJ2-1, the complete variable domain reads DTGVSQNPRHKITKRGQNVTFRCDPISEHNRLYWYRQTLGQGPEFLTYFQNEAQLEKSRLLSDRFSAERPKGSFSTLEIQRTEQGDSAMYLCASSLALRGMNEQFFGPGTRLTVL.